Presented here are 7 T cell receptor beta chains from one specimen sequenced in a study of blood T cell repertoires in COVID-19. The method was immunoSEQ multiplex PCR; TCRdb's version includes in-frame clones alone and lacks a portion of them. The table records approximately 300,000 clones, roughly 80% of them present only once. The sequenced sample consisted of peripheral blood. These receptor sequences come from a person aged 65-85 years with COVID-19, enrolled during active disease.

Written as DNA, the CDR3 is TGTGCCAGCAGCGGGAGGAACTATGGCTACACCTTC. Amino acid sequence: CASSGRNYGYTF. This chain links TRBV27 with TRBJ1-2; D ambiguous. CDR3 length: 12 residues. With 6 bases removed from V and 2 bases from J, the gap between germline ends came to 7 bases. Germline lookup yields CDR1 MNHEY and CDR2 SMNVEV (reference sequence).

The rearrangement links TRBV12-3 or TRBV12-4 to TRBJ1-1, with D possibly TRBD1 on 5 matching bases. V was cut by 4 bases and J by 7 bases, with 10 bases left in between. This CDR3 is built from 12 residues. This CDR3 is CASSSRGSEAFF. The CDR3 DNA sequence: TGTGCCAGCAGTTCTAGGGGAAGTGAAGCTTTCTTT.

V gene TRBV27 combines with J gene TRBJ2-5, with TRBD2 as a possible D gene (6 bases). Per the germline V gene, CDR1 is MNHEY and CDR2 is SMNVEV (reference sequence). The germline V and J ends were trimmed by 2 bases and 5 bases, with 12 bases remaining between them. This CDR3 has 14 residues. CDR3 residues: CASSLTSRVETQYF. For the CDR3, the DNA is TGTGCCAGCAGTTTAACTAGCAGGGTGGAGACCCAGTACTTC.

The gene calls are TRBV5-4 and TRBJ2-7, with D tentatively TRBD2 (5 bases). Germline V gene lookup returns CDR1 SGHNT and CDR2 YYREEE (reference sequence). The CDR3 is 15 residues long. The germline V and J ends were trimmed by 4 bases and 0 bases, with 14 bases remaining between them. The CDR3 region is CASSGARDPSYEQYF. The CDR3, as DNA: TGTGCCAGCAGCGGCGCCCGGGATCCCTCCTACGAGCAGTACTTC.

This clone was seen a handful of times. V and J are TRBV19 and TRBJ1-1, with D tentatively TRBD1 (6 bases). The V end was cut by 0 bases, the J end by 4 bases, with 12 bases between. This CDR3 is 15 amino acids long. Germline CDR1 is LNHDA and CDR2 is SQIVND (reference sequence). The DNA for the CDR3 is TGTGCCAGTAGTATAGAAGGCCAGGGGACCACTGAAGCTTTCTTT. Amino acid sequence: CASSIEGQGTTEAFF. Variable domain in full (rest from reference TRBV19 and TRBJ1-1): DGGITQSPKYLFRKEGQNVTLSCEQNLNHDAMYWYRQDPGQGLRLIYYSQIVNDFQKGDIAEGYSVSREKKESFPLTVTSAQKNPTAFYLCASSIEGQGTTEAFFGQGTRLTVV.

The J gene is TRBJ2-5, the V gene TRBV18; 7 bases are shared with TRBD1. The CDR3 is made up of 16 amino acids. The germline gives CDR1 KGHSH, CDR2 LQKENI. Trimming took 5 bases from V and 0 from J; bases not matched to a gene: 9. For the CDR3, the DNA is TGTGCCAGCTCAGGGTCCGGGACAGCCAACCAAGAGACCCAGTACTTC. Translating it yields CASSGSGTANQETQYF.

The chain links TRBV6-5 to TRBJ1-4; D not resolved. Germline lookup yields CDR1 MNHEY and CDR2 SVGAGI. CDR3 length equals 14 residues. V lost 2 bases and J lost 7, with 11 bases in between. In DNA, the CDR3 is TGTGCCAGCAGTTACGACGGCGGGAGTGAAAAACTGTTTTTT. Amino acid sequence: CASSYDGGSEKLFF.